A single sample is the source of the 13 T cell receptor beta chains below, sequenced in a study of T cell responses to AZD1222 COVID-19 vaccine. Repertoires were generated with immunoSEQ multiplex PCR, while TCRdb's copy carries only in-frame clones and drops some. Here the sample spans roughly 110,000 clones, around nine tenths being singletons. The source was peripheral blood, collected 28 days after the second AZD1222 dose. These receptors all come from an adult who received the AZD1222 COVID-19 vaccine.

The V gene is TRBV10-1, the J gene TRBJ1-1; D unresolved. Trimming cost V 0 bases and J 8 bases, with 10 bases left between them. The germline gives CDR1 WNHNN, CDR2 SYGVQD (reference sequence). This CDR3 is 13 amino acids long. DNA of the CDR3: TGCGCCAGCAGTGAGTCGAGAGGCAGAGAAGCTTTCTTT. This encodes CASSESRGREAFF.

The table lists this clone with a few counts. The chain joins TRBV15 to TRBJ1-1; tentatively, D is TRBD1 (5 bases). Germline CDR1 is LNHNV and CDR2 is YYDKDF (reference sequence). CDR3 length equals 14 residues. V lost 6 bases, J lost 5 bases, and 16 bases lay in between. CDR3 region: CATRWSGGVTEAFF. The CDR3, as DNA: TGTGCCACCAGATGGAGTGGGGGGGTTACTGAAGCTTTCTTT.

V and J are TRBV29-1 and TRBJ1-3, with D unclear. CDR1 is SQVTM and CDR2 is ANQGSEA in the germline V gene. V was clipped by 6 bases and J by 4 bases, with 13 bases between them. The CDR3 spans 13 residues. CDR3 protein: CSVRQGGGNTIYF. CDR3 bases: TGCAGCGTCCGCCAAGGCGGGGGAAACACCATATATTTT.

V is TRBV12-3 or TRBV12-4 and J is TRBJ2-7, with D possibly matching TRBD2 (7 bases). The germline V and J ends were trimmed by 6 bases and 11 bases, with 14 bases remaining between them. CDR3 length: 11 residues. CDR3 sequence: CASRQKGGKYF. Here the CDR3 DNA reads TGTGCCAGCAGGCAAAAGGGGGGGAAGTACTTC.

This CDR3 is CASTRPGGLSTDTQYF. As DNA, the CDR3 is TGTGCCAGCACCCGCCCCGGGGGGCTTAGCACAGATACGCAGTATTTT. J is TRBJ2-3 and V is TRBV11-2; TRBD2 might be the D (7 bases). The CDR3 consists of 16 residues. V lost 7 bases and J lost 0, with 17 bases in between. CDR1 SGHAT and CDR2 FQNNGV come from the germline V gene.

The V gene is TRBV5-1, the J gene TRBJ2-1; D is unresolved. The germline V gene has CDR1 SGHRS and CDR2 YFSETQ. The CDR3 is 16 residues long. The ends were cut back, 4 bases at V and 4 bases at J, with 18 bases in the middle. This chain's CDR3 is CASSLTLREPYNEQFF. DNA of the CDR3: TGCGCCAGCAGCCTGACCCTCCGAGAACCGTACAATGAGCAGTTCTTC. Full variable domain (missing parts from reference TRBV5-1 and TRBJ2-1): KAGVTQTPRYLIKTRGQQVTLSCSPISGHRSVSWYQQTPGQGLQFLFEYFSETQRNKGNFPGRFSGRQFSNSRSEMNVSTLELGDSALYLCASSLTLREPYNEQFFGPGTRLTVL.

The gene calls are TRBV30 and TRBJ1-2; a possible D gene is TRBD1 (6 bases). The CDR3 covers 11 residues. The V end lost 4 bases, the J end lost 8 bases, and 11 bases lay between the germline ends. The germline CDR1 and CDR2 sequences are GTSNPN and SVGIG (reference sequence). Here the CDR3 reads CAWTGVQGYTF. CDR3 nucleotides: TGTGCCTGGACAGGGGTCCAAGGCTACACCTTC. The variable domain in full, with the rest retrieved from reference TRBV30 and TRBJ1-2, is SQTIHQWPATLVQPVGSPLSLECTVEGTSNPNLYWYRQAAGRGLQLLFYSVGIGQISSEVPQNLSASRPQDRQFILSSKKLLLSDSGFYLCAWTGVQGYTFGSGTRLTVV.

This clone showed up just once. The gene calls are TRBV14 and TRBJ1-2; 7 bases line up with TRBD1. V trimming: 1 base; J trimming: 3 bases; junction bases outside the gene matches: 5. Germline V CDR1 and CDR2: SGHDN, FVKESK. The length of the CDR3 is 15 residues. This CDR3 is CASSQAAGGYYGYTF. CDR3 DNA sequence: TGTGCCAGCAGCCAAGCTGCAGGGGGTTACTATGGCTACACCTTC.

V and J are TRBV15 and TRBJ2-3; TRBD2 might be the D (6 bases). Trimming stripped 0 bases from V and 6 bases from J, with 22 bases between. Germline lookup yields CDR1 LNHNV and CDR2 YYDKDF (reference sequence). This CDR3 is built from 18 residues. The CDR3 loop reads CATSRDRRDPSRRDTQYF. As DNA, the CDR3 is TGTGCCACCAGCAGAGATAGGCGGGACCCCTCTCGTAGGGATACGCAGTATTTT.

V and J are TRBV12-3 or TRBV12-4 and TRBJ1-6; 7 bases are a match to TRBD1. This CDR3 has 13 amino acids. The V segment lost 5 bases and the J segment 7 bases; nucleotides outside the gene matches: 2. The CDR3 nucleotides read TGTGCCAGCAGTGTGACAGGGAATTCACCCCTCCACTTT. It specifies CASSVTGNSPLHF.

The CDR3 coding sequence is TGTGCCATCAGTGAAGGGACAGACGGCTTCTGGGGCTACACCTTC. Translating it yields CAISEGTDGFWGYTF. This chain joins TRBV10-3 and TRBJ1-2, with 7 bases that match TRBD1. The V gene end was trimmed by 3 bases and the J gene end by 8 bases; junction bases not matched to a gene: 12. Germline V gives CDR1 ENHRY, CDR2 SYGVKD. CDR3 size: 15 residues.

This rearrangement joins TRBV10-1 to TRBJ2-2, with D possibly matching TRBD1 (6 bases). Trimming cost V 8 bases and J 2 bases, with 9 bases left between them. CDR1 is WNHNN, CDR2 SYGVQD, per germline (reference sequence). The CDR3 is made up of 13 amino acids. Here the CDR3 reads CASRTANTGELFF. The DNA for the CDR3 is TGCGCCAGCCGGACAGCCAACACCGGGGAGCTGTTTTTT.

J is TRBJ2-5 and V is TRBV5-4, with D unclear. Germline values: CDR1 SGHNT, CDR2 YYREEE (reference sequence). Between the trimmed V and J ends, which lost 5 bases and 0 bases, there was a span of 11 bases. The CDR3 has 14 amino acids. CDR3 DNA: TGTGCCAGCAGATTCGATACTTACCAAGAGACCCAGTACTTC. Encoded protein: CASRFDTYQETQYF. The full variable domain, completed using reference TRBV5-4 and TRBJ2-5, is ETGVTQSPTHLIKTRGQQVTLRCSSQSGHNTVSWYQQALGQGPQFIFQYYREEENGRGNFPPRFSGLQFPNYSSELNVNALELDDSALYLCASRFDTYQETQYFGPGTRLLVL.